This TCR beta chain emerged from a study of CD8 T cells in ankylosing spondylitis. This clonotype was found many times. TCRdb fed the 5' RACE reads into MiXCR, producing one record per CDR3 protein. The table includes around 210,000 distinct CDR3 sequences, 8% to 10% detected once. The sample comprised blood, either unsorted or a sorted T cell fraction (not recorded which). This clonotype was obtained from a female donor with ankylosing spondylitis or in good health (not recorded which).

CDR3 sequence reads: CATSRDRGLGTEAFF. CDR3 nucleotide sequence: TGTGCCACCAGCAGAGATCGGGGCTTAGGGACTGAAGCTTTCTTT. The chain has TRBV15 and TRBJ1-1, with D possibly being TRBD1 (5 bases). The CDR3 sequence is 15 residues long. V was cut by 0 bases and J by 5 bases, with 13 bases left in between. Germline lookup yields CDR1 LNHNV and CDR2 YYDKDF (reference sequence).